This TCR beta chain was recovered during a study of blood T cells in healthy people across ages. Findings of the study overall: Expanded clonotype changes were possibly confounded by unknown donor CMV status. The study found TCR beta diversity correlated strongly with naive T cell percentage.

The use of a sample-barcoded 5' primer and a J-beta primer mix characterized a second PCR of roughly 6 to 11 cycles. MiXCR, run by TCRdb on the 5' RACE reads, gives a single entry per CDR3 protein. Among about 1 million distinct CDR3 sequences listed, 35% to 50% were seen once. The total RNA that was extracted per sample amounted to at least 5 micrograms. This clonotype was counted ten times or more. Its antigen remains unknown. CDR3 length: 12 amino acids. Germline V gene lookup returns CDR1 MDHEN and CDR2 SYDVKM. V trimming: 3 bases; J trimming: 11 bases; junction bases outside the gene matches: 7. This chain joins TRBV28 and TRBJ2-7, with 7 positions matching TRBD2. Material: blood. The clonotype originates from a woman aged 60-75 years in good health. The CDR3 bases are TGTGCCAGCAGTTTGGGTGCGGGAGCGAAGTACTTC. Translating gives CASSLGAGAKYF.